These 20 T cell receptor beta chains originate from one sample sequenced in a study of shared clonotypes between healthy human individuals. Sequencing used immunoSEQ multiplex PCR; TCRdb keeps in-frame clones, though not all of them. The sample lists over a million clones, 70% to 80% occurring once. The sample comprised memory CD4+ T cells sorted from blood. As to subset: CD45RA-negative fraction. Source of these receptors: a young man in good health.

This clone has only one observation. J is TRBJ1-3 and V is TRBV5-1; D may be TRBD1 (6 bases). The germline gives CDR1 SGHRS, CDR2 YFSETQ. The CDR3 totals 16 residues. V dropped 0 bases and J dropped 2 bases, with 12 bases sitting between them. The CDR3 loop reads CASSLVDRTAGNTIYF. CDR3 sequence (DNA): TGCGCCAGCAGCTTGGTTGATAGGACAGCTGGAAACACCATATATTTT.

The chain is built from TRBV6-5 and TRBJ2-3, with 7 nucleotides matching TRBD2. With 2 bases clipped from V and 5 bases from J, the junction kept 4 bases outside the gene matches. In germline, CDR1 is MNHEY, CDR2 SVGAGI. The CDR3 consists of 14 residues. The chain's CDR3 is CASSYGWGGDTQYF. The CDR3, as DNA: TGTGCCAGCAGTTACGGGTGGGGGGGAGATACGCAGTATTTT.

The chain joins TRBV11-2 to TRBJ2-7; D uncertain. The V and J ends lost 3 bases and 2 bases respectively, with 11 bases between them. CDR1 is SGHAT and CDR2 is FQNNGV in the germline V gene. CDR3 length: 14 residues. The DNA of the CDR3 is TGTGCCAGCAGCTTTTCCCACAGTACCTACGAGCAGTACTTC. Residues: CASSFSHSTYEQYF.

The genes are TRBV29-1 and TRBJ2-5; 8 bases fit TRBD1. Trimming took 3 bases from V and 5 from J; bases not matched to a gene: 11. CDR1 is SQVTM, CDR2 ANQGSEA, per germline. The CDR3 is made up of 15 amino acids. CDR3: CSVDRTGGGGETQYF. Here the CDR3 DNA reads TGCAGCGTTGACCGAACAGGGGGTGGAGGTGAGACCCAGTACTTC. The complete variable domain, with remaining parts taken from reference TRBV29-1 and TRBJ2-5, reads SAVISQKPSRDICQRGTSLTIQCQVDSQVTMMFWYRQQPGQSLTLIATANQGSEATYESGFVIDKFPISRPNLTFSTLTVSNMSPEDSSIYLCSVDRTGGGGETQYFGPGTRLLVL.

The chain is built from TRBV6-6 and TRBJ1-5; D is unclear. This CDR3 spans 13 amino acids. Germline V gene sequence: CDR1 MNHNY, CDR2 SVGAGI (reference sequence). V lost 6 bases to trimming and J lost 0 bases, with 6 bases between them. CDR3 sequence (DNA): TGTGCCAGCAGGCCTAATAGCAATCAGCCCCAGCATTTT. Translation: CASRPNSNQPQHF.

This clone has just a few counts. The chain couples TRBV30 to TRBJ1-5; D possibly corresponds to TRBD1 (5 bases). Germline CDR1 and CDR2: GTSNPN and SVGIG (reference sequence). Trimming shortened V by 5 bases and J by 4 bases, and 15 bases separated the two germline ends. The length of the CDR3 is 14 residues. CDR3 sequence (DNA): TGTGCCTGGGCCGGGGCAGGGCGGAATCAGCCCCAGCATTTT. Amino acid sequence: CAWAGAGRNQPQHF.

V and J are TRBV7-9 and TRBJ1-2; D unresolved. The length of the CDR3 is 15 residues. Germline CDR1 and CDR2: SEHNR and FQNEAQ (reference sequence). Trimming removed 2 bases at V and 7 bases at J, with 17 bases between. CDR3 amino acids: CASSLIEGRTSGYTF. The DNA for the CDR3 is TGTGCCAGCAGCTTAATAGAGGGCCGGACGAGTGGCTACACCTTC.

This chain connects TRBV29-1 to TRBJ2-7, with a tentative D call TRBD2 (6 bases). V was cut by 7 bases and J by 4 bases, with 11 bases left in between. Germline CDR1 is SQVTM and CDR2 is ANQGSEA. The CDR3 has 11 amino acids. DNA for the CDR3: TGCAGCGCCAGGGCGGGGTACGAGCAGTACTTC. Amino acids: CSARAGYEQYF.

This chain joins TRBV7-2 and TRBJ2-1; no clear D gene. Trimming left V 1 base short and J 4 bases short, with 11 bases between. CDR1 is SGHTA, CDR2 FQGNSA, per germline. This CDR3 contains 15 residues. DNA for the CDR3: TGTGCCAGCAGCTTAGATGGTACACCGTACAATGAGCAGTTCTTC. It codes for CASSLDGTPYNEQFF.

The rearrangement joins TRBV4-1 to TRBJ1-2; no reliable D call. The germline V gene encodes CDR1 MGHRA and CDR2 YSYEKL. The CDR3 totals 13 residues. The V gene lost 0 bases and the J gene lost 8 bases, with 10 bases spanning the gap. The chain's CDR3 is CASSQDPLTGYTF. The CDR3 DNA is TGCGCCAGCAGCCAAGACCCTCTCACAGGCTACACCTTC.

This clone was seen only a few times. This chain connects TRBV2 to TRBJ2-5, with 11 bases lining up with TRBD2. The J segment lost 1 base and the V segment lost 9 bases, leaving 13 bases of the junction unmatched. The CDR3 has 17 amino acids. Germline V gene lookup returns CDR1 SNHLY and CDR2 FYNNEI. CDR3 region: CASPARTSGQPQETQYF. The CDR3 DNA reads as TGTGCCAGTCCCGCGCGGACTAGCGGGCAACCCCAAGAGACCCAGTACTTC.

This chain links TRBV28 with TRBJ1-4; D is possibly TRBD1 (6 bases). Germline lookup yields CDR1 MDHEN and CDR2 SYDVKM. Trimming shortened V by 3 bases and J by 8 bases, and 13 bases separated the two germline ends. CDR3 length: 14 residues. Written as DNA, the CDR3 is TGTGCCAGCAGTTTGCGACAGGTACGAGAAAAACTGTTTTTT. It translates to CASSLRQVREKLFF.

The chain is built from TRBV4-2 and TRBJ2-1, with TRBD1 matching over 7 bases. This CDR3 has 15 amino acids. Germline V gene sequence: CDR1 LGHNA, CDR2 YNFKEQ. V was clipped by 5 bases and J by 10 bases; unmatched bases: 14. CDR3 coding DNA: TGTGCCAGCAGCGCTTTAGGGGACAGAGTGCAGGAGCAGTTCTTC. Protein sequence: CASSALGDRVQEQFF.

The rearrangement joins TRBV7-9 to TRBJ2-7, with D possibly matching TRBD1 (5 bases). The V end was cut by 4 bases, the J end by 3 bases, with 16 bases between. This CDR3 region has 15 residues. Germline lookup yields CDR1 SEHNR and CDR2 FQNEAQ (reference sequence). The CDR3 reads CASSSPRAGNYEQYF. The CDR3 nucleotides are TGTGCCAGCAGCTCCCCCCGGGCAGGGAACTACGAGCAGTACTTC.

The chain employs TRBV5-4 and TRBJ2-7; D is uncertain. The CDR3 spans 14 residues. With 4 bases removed from V and 2 bases from J, the gap between germline ends came to 13 bases. Per germline, CDR1 SGHNT and CDR2 YYREEE (reference sequence). CDR3 region: CASSPDLQTYEQYF. Written as DNA, the CDR3 is TGTGCCAGCAGCCCTGACCTCCAAACCTACGAGCAGTACTTC.

This clone was found many times. Relative to the germline gene, one junction end is altered; a read error may explain this. V and J are TRBV6-4 and TRBJ2-1, with D possibly TRBD2 on 5 matching bases. The CDR3 has 12 amino acids. Germline CDR1 MRHNA, CDR2 SNTAGT. The CDR3 coding sequence is TGTGCCAGCAGTGACGATCGGCGGGCGAAAATCTTC. Protein sequence: CASSDDRRAKIF.

V usage is TRBV7-2 and J usage is TRBJ2-7; maybe TRBD1 (6 bases). CDR3 length: 14 amino acids. V lost 2 bases, J lost 4 bases, and 12 bases lay in between. Germline CDR1 is SGHTA and CDR2 is FQGNSA. CDR3 loop: CASSLTGFGYEQYF. In DNA, the CDR3 is TGTGCCAGCAGCTTAACAGGGTTCGGGTACGAGCAGTACTTC.

J is TRBJ2-1 and V is TRBV7-2, with a weak D call TRBD2 (6 bases). This CDR3 contains 15 residues. Germline CDR1 reads SGHTA; CDR2 reads FQGNSA. V was pared by 4 bases and J by 8 bases, with 18 bases between. The CDR3, as DNA: TGTGCCAGCAGCTGGGGAGGAAGGGCCAGGGATGAGCAGTTCTTC. As protein: CASSWGGRARDEQFF.

The genes are TRBV5-4 and TRBJ1-2; D unclear. Per germline, CDR1 SGHNT and CDR2 YYREEE (reference sequence). Trimming shortened V by 0 bases and J by 3 bases, and 9 bases separated the two germline ends. This CDR3 comprises 14 residues. The CDR3 protein is CASSLGRRDYGYTF. The CDR3 DNA reads TGTGCCAGCAGCTTGGGAAGGAGAGACTATGGCTACACCTTC.

V is TRBV7-9 and J is TRBJ2-7; tentatively, D is TRBD1 (6 bases). The V end was cut by 1 base, the J end by 5 bases, with 15 bases between. Germline-derived CDR1 and CDR2 are SEHNR and FQNEAQ (reference sequence). This CDR3 region has 15 residues. The CDR3 bases are TGTGCCAGCAGCTTAGGCCTCTTAAACAGGGACGAGCAGTACTTC. This encodes CASSLGLLNRDEQYF.